The present entry profiles one TCR beta chain with its context. In Seattle, patients joined the study during active infection and were tracked longitudinally. This entry comes from a study of blood T cell repertoires in COVID-19. At the level of the study: Samples representing acute and convalescent COVID-19 were sourced from the United States, Italy and Spain. In each case, the material was cDNA or gDNA derived from T cells, B-cell-depleted T cells, or PBMCs.

V lost 4 bases, J lost 4 bases, and 1 base stayed unmatched. CDR1 is KGHSH and CDR2 is LQKENI in the germline V gene. The length of the CDR3 is 14 residues. Produced via immunoSEQ multiplex PCR; TCRdb's table is partial and in-frame only. The sample includes about 300,000 clones, just under 90% of them seen just once. This TCR came from a woman aged 50 to 60 with COVID-19, enrolled during active disease. Sequencing input: peripheral blood. This chain links TRBV18 with TRBJ2-2, with 9 positions matching TRBD1. The CDR3 DNA sequence: TGTGCCAGCTCACGGGACAGGGCCACCGGGGAGCTGTTTTTT. It translates to CASSRDRATGELFF. Supplemented by reference TRBV18 and TRBJ2-2, the full variable domain reads NAGVMQNPRHLVRRRGQEARLRCSPMKGHSHVYWYRQLPEEGLKFMVYLQKENIIDESGMPKERFSAEFPKEGPSILRIQQVVRGDSAAYFCASSRDRATGELFFGEGSRLTVL.